This TCR beta chain appears in the sequencing data of a study of Graves' ophthalmopathy and Graves' hyperthyroidism (dated by TCRdb to 2017 to 2018). In the study overall: Peripheral blood was collected at initial diagnosis, before any treatment. The study used TCR beta repertoire signatures to distinguish Graves' ophthalmopathy from Graves' hyperthyroidism and to predict progression to ophthalmopathy. In total, approximately 130 blood samples were TCR-sequenced: under 45 ophthalmopathy, some 75 hyperthyroidism and about 17 hyperthyroidism-to-ophthalmopathy patients. A discovery set of 100 patients (around 45 ophthalmopathy, just over 55 stable hyperthyroidism) was enrolled to explore V-J signatures distinguishing ophthalmopathy from hyperthyroidism. An independent validation cohort was composed of fewer than 20 hyperthyroidism patients and around 16 patients who later progressed from hyperthyroidism to ophthalmopathy. In several hyperthyroidism patients, the T-cell repertoire of thyroid tissue was compared with the T-cell repertoire of blood. Once sampling was done, hyperthyroidism patients were given methimazole at a starting dose of 30 mg daily, while ophthalmopathy patients were given high-dose intravenous methylprednisolone. The 75 to 100 discovery patients were divided at random into training and test sets in a 7:3 ratio. General study outcomes and caveats: The 13-signature model separated ophthalmopathy from stable hyperthyroidism with 85% to 90% sensitivity and 81.08% specificity in cross-validation, and 80%/75% in the test set. In validation, the model predicted ophthalmopathy progression with about 71% sensitivity and approximately 72% specificity; about a dozen predicted patients were CT-confirmed with GO in a median of around 6.5 months. Most expanded thyroid clonotypes with a frequency above 0.001 also appeared in blood, which suggests that blood repertoires may reflect the immune response in the thyroid. No statistical method was used to set the sample size in advance, and the investigators knew which group each participant was assigned to.

In the case of this clonotype: Its antigen is not yet known. Germline and junction disagree at one end, which may indicate a read error.

Hyperthyroidism was considered stable if no progression to ophthalmopathy occurred within 18 months of follow-up. The hyperthyroidism patients were 18 to 65 years old and newly diagnosed, with a disease duration of less than 2 months. Patients with other autoimmune diseases, uncontrolled infections, pregnancy or lactation were excluded. Diagnosis relied on clinical symptoms, serum thyroxine, TRAb, thyroid ultrasound and orbital computed tomography. PBMCs were isolated from about 9.2 ml of fresh peripheral blood by Ficoll-Paque density gradient centrifugation. Trizol reagent was used to extract the total RNA, and its quality was then checked on an Agilent 2100 Bioanalyzer. CDR1 and CDR2 (GTSNPN, SVGIG) derive from the germline V gene (reference sequence). Its CDR3 holds 14 amino acids, cysteine through phenylalanine. The CDR3 DNA has 42 bases and is translated from base 1. For repertoire sequencing, TCR beta CDR3 regions were amplified from RNA transcripts. The first round was an RT-PCR using HTBI primers with the Qiagen OneStep RT-PCR kit, and this first round was followed by a second-round multiplex PCR, then size selection and purification. Sequencing of the libraries was carried out on an Illumina HiSeq2000 in paired-end mode with 100 bp reads. On the authors' methods: SOAPnuke was used to process the reads, removing any read that contained adapters or uncalled bases, had a mean Phred below 15, or lacked an exact match to the constant primer or identifier. COPE v1.2.5 was used to merge the high-quality paired reads. Clonotypes were defined as unique nucleotide sequences and were aligned to IMGT TRB V, D and J references using MiTCR v1.1. Only V-J combinations with frequency above 0.0001 were analysed, covering over 99% of repertoires. For each V-J combination, a TCR clonal expansion and chaos score was defined as F50 clonal expansion divided by the chaos observed in the TCRdist matrix. Welch's t-statistics and random forest were used to reduce features to 10 to 15 V-J combinations, which were fed into a naive Bayes classifier. Thyroid-blood repertoire similarity was quantified with the Morisita-Horn index. The public reads were quality trimmed at Q25 with fastp and then assembled into clones with MiXCR by TCRdb, keeping productive beta chains. Rows with one shared CDR3 protein collapse into an entry with the most common genes and DNA. The V and J calls, along with clone size, are taken from TCRdb and not from the paper's own processing. Recorded for this sample are hundreds of thousands of distinct CDR3 sequences; 22% of them occurred a single time. The top ten clones comprise roughly 6.9% of the sample.

Source material: peripheral blood. The rearrangement joined TRBV30 to TRBJ1-5; no D gene can be assigned with confidence. This TCR was recovered from a young woman with stable Graves' hyperthyroidism. Some clones in this sample may be carry-over from other donors' samples. Donor details come from another sample of the same person, matched by shared clones. The CDR3: CAWSVGSLNQPQHF. The DNA reads TGTGCCTGGAGTGTCGGGTCCCTCAATCAGCCCCAGCACTTT.